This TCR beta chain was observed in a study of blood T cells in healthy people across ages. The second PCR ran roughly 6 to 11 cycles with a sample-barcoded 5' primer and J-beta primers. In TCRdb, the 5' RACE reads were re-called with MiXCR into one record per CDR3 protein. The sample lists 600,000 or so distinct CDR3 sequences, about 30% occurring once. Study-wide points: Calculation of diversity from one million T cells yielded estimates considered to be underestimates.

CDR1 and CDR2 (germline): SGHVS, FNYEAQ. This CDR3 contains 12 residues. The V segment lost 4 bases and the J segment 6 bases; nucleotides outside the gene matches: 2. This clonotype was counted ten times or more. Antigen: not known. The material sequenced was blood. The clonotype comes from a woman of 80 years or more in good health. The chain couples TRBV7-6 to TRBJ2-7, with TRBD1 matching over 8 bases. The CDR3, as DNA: TGTGCCAGCAGCTCGACAGGGGTCGAGCAGTACTTC. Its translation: CASSSTGVEQYF.